This TCR beta chain was documented in a study of T-cell memory formation after mild COVID-19. As for the study in general: Largely, the TCR clusters proved donor specific. Whole-study results and caveats: Cross-reactive memory apparently joined, as some responding clones appeared in pre-infection memory. CD4+ contracting clones were mainly CM and EM; CD8+ ones, EMRA.

TCRdb independently ran MiXCR on the 5' RACE reads; one entry per CDR3 protein. Here the sample spans about 560,000 distinct CDR3 sequences, about a sixth being singletons. This CDR3 comprises 14 residues. Germline CDR1 and CDR2: SGHRS and YFSETQ. V was shortened by 4 bases and J by 4 bases, with 14 bases between the two germline ends. As concerns this clonotype: The target antigen is unknown.

The sequenced sample consisted of PBMCs or a T cell subset sorted from them (not recorded which). V is TRBV5-1 and J is TRBJ1-2, with D possibly being TRBD1 (6 bases). The source of this sequence is an adult woman who had mild COVID-19 (a few samples of this study predate the infection). Cell type and time point are not known. The CDR3 DNA follows: TGCGCCAGCAGCCTAGATCAGGGGACCTATGGCTACACCTTC. Its translation is CASSLDQGTYGYTF.